This T cell receptor beta chain was identified in a study of blood T cell repertoires in COVID-19. Original methodology: Scientists estimated how many nucleated cells there were by amplifying reference gene primers. Some clones are missing from TCRdb's copy, which holds only in-frame ones; the method was immunoSEQ multiplex PCR. V, J and clone size are taken as reported in that table, and D and trimming were inferred from the DNA itself. The table lists about 310,000 clones, almost 90% of them singletons. Germline values: CDR1 SGDLS, CDR2 YYNGEE. The ends were cut back, 2 bases at V and 2 bases at J, with 10 bases in the middle. This CDR3 spans 14 amino acids.

The chain carries TRBV9 and TRBJ1-1; D remains unclear. The sequence came from a woman in her 30s with COVID-19, enrolled during active disease. The specimen was peripheral blood. The CDR3 sequence is CASSVSPGNTEAFF. The CDR3 DNA reads as TGTGCCAGCAGCGTTTCTCCGGGAAACACTGAAGCTTTCTTT.